This T cell receptor (beta chain) was identified in a study of blood T cells in healthy people across ages. Then a second PCR, running about 6 to 12 cycles, was carried out with a sample-barcoded 5' primer and a J-beta primer mix. Template switching added a 12-random-nucleotide identifier to every cDNA molecule. TCRdb processed the 5' RACE reads anew with MiXCR; each CDR3 protein has one entry. This table holds some 1,000,000 distinct CDR3 sequences, less than 25% found once. Whole-study findings and limits: In long-lived donors, naive CD4+ cell counts and diversity exceeded those of aged donors.

Of note for this clonotype: What it recognizes is unknown.

V was pared by 6 bases and J by 7 bases, with 24 bases between. This CDR3 has 17 residues. Germline CDR1 is SEHNR and CDR2 is FQNEAQ (reference sequence). This sample also appeared in a second study, on T cells of mothers and their children. That source adds: From each mother came over 8.5 million TCR beta CDR3 reads, and from each child came about 3 million. Related mother-child pairs showed slightly higher but non-significant overlap than unrelated pairs.

Sequencing was done on a sample of blood. The chain links TRBV7-9 to TRBJ2-2; D may be TRBD2 (6 bases). The sequence derives from a girl aged 2-10 years in good health. CDR3 region: CASRPGAERLLIGELFF. For the CDR3, the DNA is TGTGCCAGCAGGCCGGGAGCGGAGCGACTTTTAATCGGGGAGCTGTTTTTT.